The 31 T cell receptor beta chains presented below share a single source sample, sequenced in a study of blood T cell dynamics during melanoma immunotherapy. Time point described: week 3, after first cycle of checkpoint inhibitor. The assay was immunoSEQ multiplex PCR, and TCRdb's table has in-frame clones only and misses some. The sample includes about 28,000 clones, approximately 83% of them seen just once. Sequenced material: blood, taken from a patient treated with checkpoint blockade. The source of these receptors is a human donor with melanoma.

This chain joins TRBV2 and TRBJ2-1, with D tentatively TRBD2 (5 bases). Trimming took 7 bases from V and 0 from J, leaving 10 bases between them. Germline CDR1 SNHLY, CDR2 FYNNEI. This CDR3 contains 14 residues. CDR3: CASKAGGSYNEQFF. In DNA, the CDR3 is TGTGCCAGCAAGGCGGGCGGCTCCTACAATGAGCAGTTCTTC.

The chain recombines TRBV6-1 with TRBJ1-2; D ambiguous. V dropped 2 bases and J dropped 4 bases, with 11 bases sitting between them. Germline-derived CDR1 and CDR2 are MNHNS and SASEGT. This CDR3 has 14 amino acids. CDR3 DNA: TGTGCCAGCAGTGAACTCGCGTCCAGCTATGGCTACACCTTC. Translation gives CASSELASSYGYTF.

The chain combines TRBV2 with TRBJ2-7; TRBD1 matches 8 bases. Germline-derived CDR1 and CDR2 are SNHLY and FYNNEI. This CDR3 is 17 amino acids long. After removal of 5 bases from V and 2 bases from J, the junction contained 14 bases not matched to a gene. The CDR3 DNA reads as TGTGCCAGCAGTTCCCCGGGACAGGATCCCTCACCCTACGAGCAGTACTTC. Protein: CASSSPGQDPSPYEQYF.

CDR3 nucleotide sequence: TGTGCCAGCAGTTCGCGGGTTGGGAACACTGAAGCTTTCTTT. The encoded protein is CASSSRVGNTEAFF. The chain has TRBV28 and TRBJ1-1, with D hard to call. The ends were cut back, 4 bases at V and 1 base at J, with 10 bases in the middle. The CDR3 contains 14 residues. Germline loops: CDR1 MDHEN, CDR2 SYDVKM.

The V gene is TRBV7-6, the J gene TRBJ1-4, with 7 bases fitting TRBD1. Germline-derived CDR1 and CDR2 are SGHVS and FNYEAQ. CDR3 length: 16 residues. Losses at the gene ends were 3 bases for V and 6 bases for J; bases not matched to a gene: 10. CDR3: CASSLIQSRGHEKLFF. In nucleotides, the CDR3 is TGTGCCAGCAGCTTGATTCAATCGAGGGGGCATGAAAAACTGTTTTTT. Full variable domain (rest looked up from reference TRBV7-6 and TRBJ1-4): GAGVSQSPRYKVTKRGQDVALRCDPISGHVSLYWYRQALGQGPEFLTYFNYEAQQDKSGLPNDRFSAERPEGSISTLTIQRTEQRDSAMYRCASSLIQSRGHEKLFFGSGTQLSVL.

The CDR3 sequence is CASATGTGNTGELFF. The DNA for the CDR3 is TGTGCCAGCGCTACCGGGACAGGGAACACCGGGGAGCTGTTTTTT. The V gene is TRBV6-6, the J gene TRBJ2-2, with 8 bases identical to TRBD1. V shed 8 bases and J 1 base; nucleotides not matched to a gene: 6. This CDR3 spans 15 amino acids. The germline V gene has CDR1 MNHNY and CDR2 SVGAGI (reference sequence).

The V and J genes are TRBV5-4 and TRBJ2-3; 13 positions match TRBD2. Germline V gene data show CDR1 as SGHNT and CDR2 as YYREEE (reference sequence). V was clipped by 4 bases and J by 1 base; unmatched bases: 3. This CDR3 has 16 amino acids. As DNA, the CDR3 is TGTGCCAGCAGCAGAGGACTAGCGGGGGGCACAGATACGCAGTATTTT. Translation gives CASSRGLAGGTDTQYF. The complete variable domain, with remaining parts taken from reference TRBV5-4 and TRBJ2-3, reads ETGVTQSPTHLIKTRGQQVTLRCSSQSGHNTVSWYQQALGQGPQFIFQYYREEENGRGNFPPRFSGLQFPNYSSELNVNALELDDSALYLCASSRGLAGGTDTQYFGPGTRLTVL.

The rearrangement links TRBV19 to TRBJ2-5, with TRBD1 identical over 8 bases. Germline V gives CDR1 LNHDA, CDR2 SQIVND (reference sequence). V lost 6 bases to trimming and J lost 1 base; unmatched junction nucleotides: 4. CDR3 length: 14 amino acids. CDR3 in amino acids: CASSLTGVQETQYF. CDR3 in DNA: TGTGCCAGTAGCCTGACAGGGGTCCAAGAGACCCAGTACTTC.

The chain joins TRBV4-2 to TRBJ1-4; D remains unclear. V was shortened by 0 bases and J by 3 bases, with 20 bases between the two germline ends. The CDR3 totals 19 residues. Germline V gene sequence: CDR1 LGHNA, CDR2 YNFKEQ. CDR3 protein: CASSQEISGLGSANEKLFF. CDR3 coding DNA: TGTGCCAGCAGCCAAGAGATTAGCGGGCTAGGCTCGGCTAATGAAAAACTGTTTTTT.

This clone has a single count. The V and J genes are TRBV5-5 and TRBJ1-4, with D tentatively TRBD1 (6 bases). The CDR3 loop spans 14 amino acids. V lost 0 bases to trimming and J lost 5 bases, with 8 bases between them. Germline V gene data show CDR1 as SGHKS and CDR2 as YYEKEE (reference sequence). The CDR3 protein is CASSLVRGNEKLFF. DNA for the CDR3: TGTGCCAGCAGCTTGGTGAGGGGGAATGAAAAACTGTTTTTT. Together with reference TRBV5-5 and TRBJ1-4, the CDR3 gives the full variable domain: DAGVTQSPTHLIKTRGQQVTLRCSPISGHKSVSWYQQVLGQGPQFIFQYYEKEERGRGNFPDRFSARQFPNYSSELNVNALLLGDSALYLCASSLVRGNEKLFFGSGTQLSVL.

The count of this clone is one. V usage is TRBV5-1 and J usage is TRBJ2-2; TRBD1 matches at 9 bases. Germline V gives CDR1 SGHRS, CDR2 YFSETQ. V was pared by 3 bases and J by 5 bases, with 5 bases of the junction left unmatched. The length of the CDR3 is 15 residues. CDR3 residues: CASSSDRGTTGELFF. DNA of the CDR3: TGCGCCAGCAGCTCCGACAGGGGGACTACCGGGGAGCTGTTTTTT.

The chain is built from TRBV7-9 and TRBJ2-7, with D perhaps matching TRBD2 (7 bases). This CDR3 is 15 amino acids long. Germline V lookup: CDR1 SEHNR, CDR2 FQNEAQ (reference sequence). V was trimmed by 2 bases and J by 9 bases, leaving 20 bases between them. Here the CDR3 DNA reads TGTGCCAGCAGCTTAACGGGGGGCCCGGTAGATGGGCAGTACTTC. It encodes CASSLTGGPVDGQYF. Using reference TRBV7-9 and TRBJ2-7 for the parts outside the CDR3, the full variable domain is DTGVSQNPRHKITKRGQNVTFRCDPISEHNRLYWYRQTLGQGPEFLTYFQNEAQLEKSRLLSDRFSAERPKGSFSTLEIQRTEQGDSAMYLCASSLTGGPVDGQYFGPGTRLTVT.

CDR3 nucleotides: TGTGCCAGCAGGGCCGGGACAATTAACGGTGGCTACACCTTC. It encodes CASRAGTINGGYTF. This rearrangement joins TRBV4-2 to TRBJ1-2; perhaps TRBD1 as D (6 bases). The V gene's germline CDR1 is LGHNA and CDR2 YNFKEQ. This CDR3 region has 14 residues. The germline V and J ends were trimmed by 6 bases and 7 bases, with 18 bases remaining between them.

Only a few counts were recorded for this clone. The V call is TRBV27, the J call TRBJ1-1, with D maybe TRBD1 (6 bases). This CDR3 has 15 residues. Trimming took 2 bases from V and 3 from J, leaving 13 bases between them. Looked up from germline, CDR1 is MNHEY and CDR2 is SMNVEV (reference sequence). CDR3 sequence: CASSLEGGTHTEAFF. CDR3 bases: TGTGCCAGCAGTTTAGAGGGGGGAACCCACACTGAAGCTTTCTTT.

The chain has TRBV11-2 and TRBJ1-2; D not certain. CDR1 SGHAT and CDR2 FQNNGV come from the germline V gene. Trimming pared 2 bases from V and 2 bases from J, leaving 9 bases between. This CDR3 contains 14 residues. CDR3 coding DNA: TGTGCCAGCAGCTTAATGGGAGGGAACTATGGCTACACCTTC. This codes for CASSLMGGNYGYTF.

This chain links TRBV11-3 with TRBJ2-2; D call uncertain. The V and J ends lost 8 bases and 2 bases respectively, with 12 bases between them. The germline CDR1 and CDR2 sequences are SGHNT and YENEEA. The length of the CDR3 is 14 residues. CDR3 in amino acids: CASANNQNTGELFF. The CDR3 DNA is TGTGCCAGCGCGAATAATCAAAACACCGGGGAGCTGTTTTTT. Variable domain in full (rest from reference TRBV11-3 and TRBJ2-2): EAGVVQSPRYKIIEKKQPVAFWCNPISGHNTLYWYLQNLGQGPELLIRYENEEAVDDSQLPKDRFSAERLKGVDSTLKIQPAELGDSAVYLCASANNQNTGELFFGEGSRLTVL.

The DNA of the CDR3 is TGTGCCAGTAGTATAAGGGAGTTTCCTCCCAACATTCAGTACTTC. This translates into CASSIREFPPNIQYF. The chain combines TRBV19 with TRBJ2-4; TRBD2 is a possible D gene (5 bases). The germline CDR1 and CDR2 sequences are LNHDA and SQIVND (reference sequence). Deletions cut 2 bases from V and 7 bases from J, with 15 bases between. The CDR3 spans 15 residues.

J is TRBJ2-5 and V is TRBV25-1, with D possibly TRBD2 on 5 matching bases. The CDR3 extends over 12 amino acids. Trimming took off 6 bases at V and 2 bases at J, with 7 bases between the two ends. Looked up from germline, CDR1 is MGHDK and CDR2 is SYGVNS. CDR3 coding DNA: TGTGCCAGCAGGGACTTTCAAGAGACCCAGTACTTC. This gives the protein CASRDFQETQYF.

This chain joins TRBV28 and TRBJ1-2; tentative D call: TRBD1 (6 bases). CDR1 and CDR2 (germline): MDHEN, SYDVKM. The CDR3 loop spans 14 amino acids. With 6 bases removed from V and 7 bases from J, the gap between germline ends came to 18 bases. CDR3 sequence: CASSTLGGLSGYTF. DNA of the CDR3: TGTGCCAGCAGCACCTTGGGGGGCCTCAGTGGCTACACCTTC.

The rearrangement joins TRBV9 to TRBJ1-1; D is possibly TRBD1 (6 bases). The CDR3 is 17 amino acids. In germline, CDR1 is SGDLS, CDR2 YYNGEE. Trimming stripped 0 bases from V and 3 bases from J, with 18 bases between. CDR3 bases: TGTGCCAGCAGCGTAGCAACGGGGGCCCGAACCGACACTGAAGCTTTCTTT. Amino acids: CASSVATGARTDTEAFF.

This clone was found once. At one of its ends the junction is not consistent with the germline gene, which may arise from a read error. This rearrangement joins TRBV4-3 to TRBJ1-1; D is possibly TRBD1 (5 bases). The length of the CDR3 is 15 residues. The germline gives CDR1 LGHNA, CDR2 YSLEER. The CDR3 here is CASSQESAGMRPPCF. The CDR3 nucleotides are TGCGCCAGCAGCCAAGAATCGGCAGGGATGAGACCTCCGTGCTTT.

The chain uses TRBV28 and TRBJ1-3; no definite D call. The CDR3 contains 13 residues. Per germline, CDR1 MDHEN and CDR2 SYDVKM. Between the trimmed V and J ends, which lost 6 bases and 2 bases, there was a span of 8 bases. The CDR3 nucleotides are TGTGCCAGCAGCACGGGAGCTGGAAACACCATATATTTT. It specifies CASSTGAGNTIYF.

This clone was seen just once. The J gene is TRBJ1-5, the V gene TRBV19, with TRBD1 identical over 7 bases. Trimming took 0 bases from V and 4 from J; bases not matched to a gene: 3. There are 15 residues in the CDR3. In germline, CDR1 is LNHDA, CDR2 SQIVND (reference sequence). The CDR3 loop reads CASSIDGTANQPQHF. The CDR3 DNA reads TGTGCCAGTAGTATAGACGGGACAGCAAATCAGCCCCAGCATTTT.

V and J are TRBV4-3 and TRBJ2-1, with 7 nucleotides matching TRBD1. V lost 5 bases to trimming and J lost 4 bases; unmatched junction nucleotides: 8. The CDR3 covers 15 residues. Germline V gene data show CDR1 as LGHNA and CDR2 as YSLEER. The CDR3 region has the DNA TGCGCCAGCAGCGGGCGACAGGGATTATACAATGAGCAGTTCTTC. Protein product: CASSGRQGLYNEQFF.

J is TRBJ1-5 and V is TRBV7-2; 7 bases line up with TRBD1. The CDR3 extends over 13 amino acids. Unmatched junction bases numbered 4, after V lost 4 bases and J lost 7 bases. The germline CDR1 and CDR2 sequences are SGHTA and FQGNSA. The CDR3 DNA follows: TGTGCCAGCAGCTCGGACAGGTTACAGCCCCAGCATTTT. Translated, it gives CASSSDRLQPQHF.

This clone was seen only a few times. The chain combines TRBV2 with TRBJ2-7, with D tentatively TRBD2 (6 bases). Looked up from germline, CDR1 is SNHLY and CDR2 is FYNNEI. The germline V and J ends were trimmed by 7 bases and 7 bases, with 17 bases remaining between them. The CDR3 covers 13 residues. The CDR3 nucleotides are TGTGCCAGCATGTGGCGGGACCCACGGGAGCAGTACTTC. Its protein is CASMWRDPREQYF.

The J gene is TRBJ1-2, the V gene TRBV4-2; weak D call: TRBD1 (5 bases). This CDR3 is built from 15 residues. V was cut by 0 bases and J by 8 bases, with 16 bases left in between. From germline, CDR1 is LGHNA and CDR2 YNFKEQ. As DNA, the CDR3 is TGTGCCAGCAGCCAAGAAATTCGTAATAGGGGCGGCTACACCTTC. Translating gives CASSQEIRNRGGYTF.

The chain joins TRBV5-1 to TRBJ2-7; possibly TRBD2 for D (7 bases). V lost 2 bases to trimming and J lost 1 base, with 16 bases between them. Germline V gene data show CDR1 as SGHRS and CDR2 as YFSETQ. The CDR3 runs 16 residues. The CDR3: CASSFEAGAPSYEQYF. The DNA of the CDR3 is TGCGCCAGCAGCTTCGAGGCGGGGGCGCCTTCCTACGAGCAGTACTTC.

This clone was observed a single time. The chain has TRBV28 and TRBJ2-7, with D perhaps TRBD2 (6 bases). V was pared by 2 bases and J by 7 bases, with 21 bases between. Germline CDR1 is MDHEN and CDR2 is SYDVKM. The CDR3 contains 16 residues. For the CDR3, the DNA is TGTGCCAGCAGTTTACTGACCGCGCTGGTTGGGGGGGAGCAGTACTTC. Translated: CASSLLTALVGGEQYF.

The CDR3 sequence: CSASNLYEQYF. The CDR3 nucleotides read TGCAGTGCTAGTAACCTTTACGAGCAGTACTTC. The chain employs TRBV20-1 and TRBJ2-7, with D uncertain. CDR1 and CDR2 (germline): DFQATT, SNEGSKA (reference sequence). This CDR3 comprises 11 residues. With 3 bases removed from V and 4 bases from J, the gap between germline ends came to 7 bases.

The chain combines TRBV30 with TRBJ1-2, with D hard to call. The CDR3 contains 14 residues. Germline V gene lookup returns CDR1 GTSNPN and CDR2 SVGIG (reference sequence). Between the trimmed V and J ends, which lost 4 bases and 5 bases, there was a span of 17 bases. For the CDR3, the DNA is TGTGCCTGGAAGTCCGGACCCCTGATATATGGCTACACCTTC. It is translated as CAWKSGPLIYGYTF. Using reference TRBV30 and TRBJ1-2 for the parts outside the CDR3, the full variable domain is SQTIHQWPATLVQPVGSPLSLECTVEGTSNPNLYWYRQAAGRGLQLLFYSVGIGQISSEVPQNLSASRPQDRQFILSSKKLLLSDSGFYLCAWKSGPLIYGYTFGSGTRLTVV.